The 7 T cell receptor beta chains presented below share a single source sample, sequenced in a study of cytomegalovirus exposure and HLA in healthy donors. This PCR relied on a set of 60 Vbeta primers and 13 Jbeta primers. Sequencing used immunoSEQ multiplex PCR; TCRdb keeps in-frame clones, though not all of them. The repertoire consists of about 150,000 clones, with 80% to 85% occurring once and the leading ten covering 3% to 4%. Sequencing was performed on PBMCs. The source of these receptors is a male donor in good health and CMV-seronegative.

The chain links TRBV5-1 to TRBJ1-1; D remains ambiguous. CDR1 is SGHRS and CDR2 is YFSETQ in the germline V gene. Trimming stripped 0 bases from V and 1 base from J, with 7 bases between. There are 14 residues in the CDR3. The CDR3 bases are TGCGCCAGCAGCTTGGGGGCGTCGAACACTGAAGCTTTCTTT. It is translated as CASSLGASNTEAFF.

The chain recombines TRBV7-9 with TRBJ1-2; the D gene is possibly TRBD1 (5 bases). The V and J ends lost 1 base and 0 bases respectively, with 9 bases between them. The germline V gene has CDR1 SEHNR and CDR2 FQNEAQ (reference sequence). There are 15 residues in the CDR3. CDR3 coding DNA: TGTGCCAGCAGCTTAGGACAGAGATCTAACTATGGCTACACCTTC. This encodes CASSLGQRSNYGYTF.

The chain links TRBV28 to TRBJ1-2, with D unresolved. The CDR3 length is 14 residues. Trimming cost V 2 bases and J 1 base, with 8 bases left between them. Germline lookup yields CDR1 MDHEN and CDR2 SYDVKM. The CDR3 reads CASSLAQINYGYTF. CDR3 coding DNA: TGTGCCAGCAGTTTAGCACAGATTAACTATGGCTACACCTTC.

This clone was detected a few times. The chain uses TRBV25-1 and TRBJ2-7; 8 positions match TRBD2. The CDR3 runs to 15 residues. With V trimmed by 10 bases and J by 3 bases, 14 bases remained unmatched. CDR1 is MGHDK, CDR2 SYGVNS, per germline. For the CDR3, the DNA is TGTGCCACTGAGTCGGGACTAGAGGGGATCTACGAGCAGTACTTC. Encoded protein: CATESGLEGIYEQYF.

This chain uses TRBV30 with TRBJ2-1, with D possibly matching TRBD2 (5 bases). Trimming took 2 bases from V and 9 from J, leaving 11 bases between them. CDR1 and CDR2 (germline): GTSNPN, SVGIG (reference sequence). CDR3 size: 12 residues. CDR3 nucleotide sequence: TGTGCCTGGAGTCCAATAGCGCCTGAGCAGTTCTTC. Translation gives CAWSPIAPEQFF.

The chain couples TRBV4-3 to TRBJ2-2; TRBD2 matches 11 bases. The V gene's germline CDR1 is LGHNA and CDR2 YSLEER. This CDR3 region has 16 residues. V lost 3 bases and J lost 7; bases outside the gene matches: 7. The CDR3 nucleotides read TGCGCCAGCAGCCATACCGGGACTAGCGGATACGGGGAGCTGTTTTTT. Its protein product is CASSHTGTSGYGELFF.

This sequence joins TRBV4-2 and TRBJ2-1; TRBD2 matches 11 bases. Unmatched junction bases numbered 12, after V lost 0 bases and J lost 5 bases. CDR3 length: 19 residues. Germline assignment: CDR1 LGHNA and CDR2 YNFKEQ. Here the CDR3 reads CASSQEFPVAGGPDNEQFF. For the CDR3, the DNA is TGTGCCAGCAGCCAAGAATTTCCGGTAGCGGGAGGGCCTGACAATGAGCAGTTCTTC.